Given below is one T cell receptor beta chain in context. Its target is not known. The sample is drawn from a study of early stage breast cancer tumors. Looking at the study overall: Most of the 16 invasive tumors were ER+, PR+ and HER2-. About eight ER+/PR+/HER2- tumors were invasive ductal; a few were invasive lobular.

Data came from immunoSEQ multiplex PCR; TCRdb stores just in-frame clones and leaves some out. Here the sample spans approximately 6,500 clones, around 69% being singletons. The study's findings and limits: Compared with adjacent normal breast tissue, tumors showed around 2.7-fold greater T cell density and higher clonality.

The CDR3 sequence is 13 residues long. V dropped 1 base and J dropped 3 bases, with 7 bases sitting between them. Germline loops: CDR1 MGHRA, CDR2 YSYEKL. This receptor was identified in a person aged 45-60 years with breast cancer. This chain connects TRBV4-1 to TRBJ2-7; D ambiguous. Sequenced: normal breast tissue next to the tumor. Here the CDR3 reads CASSQVGDYEQYF. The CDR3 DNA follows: TGCGCCAGCAGCCAAGTTGGGGACTACGAGCAGTACTTC.